One and the same sample provided the 24 T cell receptor beta chains below, sequenced in a study of T cell changes during pregnancy in multiple sclerosis. Sequenced by immunoSEQ multiplex PCR; TCRdb stores in-frame clones only, minus some. Altogether 28,000 or so clones are present, around 90% being singletons, with the ten largest covering 0.6% to 0.9%. This specimen was CD4+ T cells from peripheral blood mononuclear cells, taken in the first trimester of pregnancy. The source of these receptors is a female donor in good health, enrolled as a control in a pregnancy study.

The chain links TRBV6-1 to TRBJ1-3, with D uncertain. The CDR3 has 14 amino acids. Germline CDR1 is MNHNS and CDR2 is SASEGT. V was trimmed by 4 bases and J by 3 bases, leaving 10 bases between them. The CDR3 DNA follows: TGTGCCAGCAGTGCGGTTCAGGTTGGAAACACCATATATTTT. Its translation: CASSAVQVGNTIYF.

The rearrangement uses TRBV19 and TRBJ2-7; no clear D gene. The germline V and J ends were trimmed by 2 bases and 0 bases, with 5 bases remaining between them. Germline-derived CDR1 and CDR2 are LNHDA and SQIVND (reference sequence). The CDR3 has 13 amino acids. CDR3 DNA sequence: TGTGCCAGTAGTATACAGAACTCCTACGAGCAGTACTTC. Amino acid sequence: CASSIQNSYEQYF.

This clone was recorded only once. The rearrangement links TRBV29-1 to TRBJ1-2; 11 nucleotides line up with TRBD1. CDR3 size: 11 residues. V was pared by 4 bases and J by 8 bases, with 0 bases of the junction left unmatched. Per the germline V gene, CDR1 is SQVTM and CDR2 is ANQGSEA. CDR3 sequence: CSVGDRGGYTF. The CDR3 coding sequence is TGCAGCGTTGGGGACAGGGGGGGCTACACCTTC.

The chain links TRBV2 to TRBJ1-6; weak D call: TRBD1 (6 bases). The CDR3 has 16 amino acids. The ends were cut back, 5 bases at V and 8 bases at J, with 19 bases in the middle. Germline CDR1 is SNHLY and CDR2 is FYNNEI. The CDR3 coding sequence is TGTGCCAGCAGTCTAACTAACCGACAGGAGGATTCACCCCTCCACTTT. It encodes CASSLTNRQEDSPLHF.

This clone was detected only once. The chain uses TRBV7-2 and TRBJ2-2; perhaps TRBD2 as D (6 bases). The CDR3 is made up of 15 amino acids. Germline assignment: CDR1 SGHTA and CDR2 FQGNSA. The germline V and J ends were trimmed by 0 bases and 3 bases, with 8 bases remaining between them. CDR3: CASSLAGGYTGELFF. The CDR3 region has the DNA TGTGCCAGCAGCTTAGCGGGGGGTTACACCGGGGAGCTGTTTTTT.

V is TRBV9 and J is TRBJ2-5; 11 bases fit TRBD2. Looked up from germline, CDR1 is SGDLS and CDR2 is YYNGEE. The length of the CDR3 is 16 residues. Trimming removed 3 bases from V and 4 bases from J; junction bases left unmatched: 8. The CDR3 sequence: CASSEYLAGGGETQYF. CDR3 DNA sequence: TGTGCCAGCAGCGAATACCTAGCGGGGGGCGGAGAGACCCAGTACTTC.

The CDR3 bases are TGTGCCAGCAGCCAATATCTAAATGAGTTGACTGAAGCTTTCTTT. As protein: CASSQYLNELTEAFF. This rearrangement joins TRBV14 to TRBJ1-1, with D uncertain. Looked up from germline, CDR1 is SGHDN and CDR2 is FVKESK. This CDR3 has 15 residues. The V and J ends lost 2 bases and 5 bases respectively, with 15 bases between them.

This sequence joins TRBV30 and TRBJ1-1; a possible D gene is TRBD1 (6 bases). The CDR3 sequence is 13 residues long. Trimming removed 4 bases at V and 3 bases at J, with 12 bases between. Germline V gives CDR1 GTSNPN, CDR2 SVGIG (reference sequence). The CDR3 nucleotides read TGTGCCTGGACAGGACAGACGGACACTGAAGCTTTCTTT. It translates to CAWTGQTDTEAFF.

Within the sample, this clone is medium-sized (0.01 to 0.1%). V is TRBV6-5 and J is TRBJ1-6; D is undetermined. The CDR3 spans 16 residues. Germline V gene data show CDR1 as MNHEY and CDR2 as SVGAGI. V lost 2 bases to trimming and J lost 0 bases, with 8 bases between them. In nucleotides, the CDR3 is TGTGCCAGCAGTTACGTTCACAGCTCCTATAATTCACCCCTCCACTTT. Protein sequence: CASSYVHSSYNSPLHF.

This clone is a singleton in its sample. The chain is built from TRBV2 and TRBJ2-1, with a possible D match to TRBD1 (5 bases). Trimming pared 7 bases from V and 4 bases from J, leaving 11 bases between. The CDR3 runs 13 residues. Germline loops: CDR1 SNHLY, CDR2 FYNNEI. The CDR3 bases are TGTGCCAGCACGGACACGCAATACAATGAGCAGTTCTTC. It encodes CASTDTQYNEQFF.

The V gene is TRBV7-2, the J gene TRBJ2-7; D might be TRBD1 (6 bases). Trimming removed 1 base at V and 2 bases at J, with 9 bases between. There are 14 residues in the CDR3. Germline V gives CDR1 SGHTA, CDR2 FQGNSA. The CDR3 coding sequence is TGTGCCAGCAGCTTAGAAGGGGGACCCTACGAGCAGTACTTC. Residues: CASSLEGGPYEQYF.

This sequence joins TRBV5-1 and TRBJ1-2, with D possibly matching TRBD1 (6 bases). V lost 4 bases and J 0 bases, leaving 19 bases between the germline ends. The CDR3 has 17 residues. Germline loops: CDR1 SGHRS, CDR2 YFSETQ. The CDR3 DNA follows: TGCGCCAGCAGCCCATCCAGGGACAAGCTTACTAACTATGGCTACACCTTC. The encoded protein is CASSPSRDKLTNYGYTF.

This clone was detected once. The genes are TRBV15 and TRBJ1-4, with 7 bases matching TRBD1. Germline CDR1 and CDR2: LNHNV and YYDKDF (reference sequence). The CDR3 has 16 residues. V shed 1 base and J 7 bases; nucleotides not matched to a gene: 9. The CDR3 here is CATSRGQGTRVEKLFF. The CDR3 nucleotides read TGTGCCACCAGCAGAGGACAGGGTACCCGGGTTGAAAAACTGTTTTTT.

The chain has TRBV29-1 and TRBJ1-1, with 8 nucleotides matching TRBD1. CDR1 and CDR2 (germline): SQVTM, ANQGSEA. The CDR3 contains 12 residues. The J segment lost 4 bases and the V segment lost 4 bases, leaving 2 bases of the junction unmatched. CDR3 amino acids: CSVADRGTEAFF. The CDR3 coding sequence is TGCAGCGTTGCAGACAGGGGCACTGAAGCTTTCTTT.

This chain joins TRBV4-2 and TRBJ2-3; D may be TRBD2 (6 bases). The CDR3 spans 15 residues. Germline V lookup: CDR1 LGHNA, CDR2 YNFKEQ. V dropped 1 base and J dropped 0 bases, with 8 bases sitting between them. CDR3 nucleotide sequence: TGTGCCAGCAGCCAAGTCGCGGGGAGCACAGATACGCAGTATTTT. Its translation is CASSQVAGSTDTQYF.

V is TRBV19 and J is TRBJ2-4, with 8 bases fitting TRBD1. Looked up from germline, CDR1 is LNHDA and CDR2 is SQIVND (reference sequence). The CDR3 sequence is 12 residues long. The V gene end was trimmed by 7 bases and the J gene end by 10 bases; junction bases not matched to a gene: 6. CDR3 loop: CASMGDRLIQYF. The CDR3 bases are TGTGCCAGTATGGGGGACAGGTTGATTCAGTACTTC.

The rearrangement uses TRBV19 and TRBJ2-5; D might be TRBD2 (5 bases). The V end lost 7 bases, the J end lost 2 bases, and 11 bases lay between the germline ends. The CDR3 extends over 13 amino acids. Germline-derived CDR1 and CDR2 are LNHDA and SQIVND (reference sequence). CDR3 in DNA: TGTGCCAGTACTGTCGGAGGACAAGAGACCCAGTACTTC. Its protein is CASTVGGQETQYF.

V gene TRBV7-8 combines with J gene TRBJ1-1, with D hard to call. CDR1 is SGHVS and CDR2 is FQNEAQ in the germline V gene. The CDR3 extends over 14 amino acids. V was cut by 7 bases and J by 3 bases, with 15 bases left in between. The CDR3 nucleotides are TGTGCCAGCACCCCTAGGGAGGCCTACACTGAAGCTTTCTTT. It codes for CASTPREAYTEAFF.

V is TRBV7-9 and J is TRBJ2-2, with 14 bases lining up with TRBD2. This CDR3 comprises 16 residues. The V gene's germline CDR1 is SEHNR and CDR2 FQNEAQ (reference sequence). With 5 bases clipped from V and 6 bases from J, the junction kept 5 bases outside the gene matches. The CDR3 here is CASSGGTSGGAGELFF. The CDR3 DNA follows: TGTGCCAGCAGCGGTGGGACTAGCGGGGGTGCCGGGGAGCTGTTTTTT.

V is TRBV5-6 and J is TRBJ1-1, with D unclear. V dropped 2 bases and J dropped 3 bases, with 14 bases sitting between them. This CDR3 is built from 15 residues. Germline CDR1 is SGHDT and CDR2 is YYEEEE. The CDR3 loop is CASSFMTGWDTEAFF. The CDR3 DNA reads as TGTGCCAGCAGCTTCATGACGGGGTGGGACACTGAAGCTTTCTTT.

This clone appeared a few times. The chain couples TRBV18 to TRBJ1-1; 7 bases map to TRBD1. CDR3 length: 12 residues. Germline values: CDR1 KGHSH, CDR2 LQKENI. Trimming removed 0 bases from V and 9 bases from J; junction bases left unmatched: 1. CDR3 sequence reads: CASSPPTGKAFF. The CDR3 nucleotides are TGTGCCAGCTCACCACCGACAGGGAAAGCTTTCTTT.

V and J are TRBV19 and TRBJ2-2; 14 bases are a match to TRBD2. The length of the CDR3 is 17 residues. The V and J ends lost 1 base and 5 bases, in that order; junction bases with no gene match: 3. CDR1 is LNHDA, CDR2 SQIVND, per germline (reference sequence). The CDR3 DNA reads TGTGCCAGTAGTATAGGGGGACTAGCGGGGGTAACCGGGGAGCTGTTTTTT. Protein sequence: CASSIGGLAGVTGELFF.

CDR3 coding DNA: TGTGCCAGCAGCCCGACGACAGGGAGGGAAAAACTGTTTTTT. It encodes CASSPTTGREKLFF. The gene calls are TRBV7-6 and TRBJ1-4; 7 bases match TRBD1. Germline assignment: CDR1 SGHVS and CDR2 FNYEAQ. With V trimmed by 5 bases and J by 8 bases, 8 bases remained unmatched. CDR3 length: 14 residues.

This chain uses TRBV5-1 with TRBJ1-5; a weak D match, TRBD1 (6 bases). There are 15 residues in the CDR3. V was cut by 0 bases and J by 3 bases, with 10 bases left in between. Looked up from germline, CDR1 is SGHRS and CDR2 is YFSETQ. The CDR3 is CASSLETGINQPQHF. The CDR3 DNA sequence: TGCGCCAGCAGCTTGGAAACAGGGATCAATCAGCCCCAGCATTTT.